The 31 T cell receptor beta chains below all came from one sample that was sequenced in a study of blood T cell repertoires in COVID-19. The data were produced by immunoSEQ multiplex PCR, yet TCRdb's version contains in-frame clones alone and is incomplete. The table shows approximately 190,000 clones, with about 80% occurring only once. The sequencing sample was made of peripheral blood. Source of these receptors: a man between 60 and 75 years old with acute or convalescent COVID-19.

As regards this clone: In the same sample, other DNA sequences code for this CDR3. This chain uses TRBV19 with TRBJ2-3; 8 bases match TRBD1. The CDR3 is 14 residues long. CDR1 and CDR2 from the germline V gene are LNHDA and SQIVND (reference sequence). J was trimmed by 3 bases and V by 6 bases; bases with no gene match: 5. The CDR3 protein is CASSDRGQTDTQYF. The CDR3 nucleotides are TGTGCCAGTAGCGACAGGGGTCAAACAGATACGCAGTATTTT.

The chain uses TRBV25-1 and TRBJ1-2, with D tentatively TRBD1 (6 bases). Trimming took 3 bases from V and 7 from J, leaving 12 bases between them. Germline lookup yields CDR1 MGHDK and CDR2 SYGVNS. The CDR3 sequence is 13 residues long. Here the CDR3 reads CASSDDRSGGYTF. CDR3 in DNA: TGTGCCAGCAGTGACGACAGGAGTGGTGGCTACACCTTC.

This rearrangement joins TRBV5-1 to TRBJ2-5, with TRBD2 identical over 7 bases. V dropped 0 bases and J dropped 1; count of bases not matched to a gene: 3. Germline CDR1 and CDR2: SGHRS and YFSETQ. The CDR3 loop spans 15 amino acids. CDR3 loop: CASSLAGTTQETQYF. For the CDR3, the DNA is TGCGCCAGCAGCTTGGCCGGGACTACCCAAGAGACCCAGTACTTC.

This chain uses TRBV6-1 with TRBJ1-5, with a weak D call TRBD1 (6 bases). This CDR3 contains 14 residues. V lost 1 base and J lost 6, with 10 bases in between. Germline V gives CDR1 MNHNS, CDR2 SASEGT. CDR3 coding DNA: TGTGCCAGCAGTGAAGACAGGGTCGGTCAGCCCCAGCATTTT. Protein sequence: CASSEDRVGQPQHF.

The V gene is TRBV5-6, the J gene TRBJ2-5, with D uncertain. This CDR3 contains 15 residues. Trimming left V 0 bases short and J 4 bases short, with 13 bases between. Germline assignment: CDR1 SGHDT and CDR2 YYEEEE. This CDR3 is CASSLGSSNGETQYF. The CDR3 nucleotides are TGTGCCAGCAGCTTGGGTAGTAGCAATGGAGAGACCCAGTACTTC.

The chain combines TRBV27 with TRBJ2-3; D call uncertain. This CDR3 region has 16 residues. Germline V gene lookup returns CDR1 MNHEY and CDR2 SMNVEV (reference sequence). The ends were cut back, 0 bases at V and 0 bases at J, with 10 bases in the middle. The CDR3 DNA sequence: TGTGCCAGCAGTTTATCGCTGGGCAGTAGCACAGATACGCAGTATTTT. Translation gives CASSLSLGSSTDTQYF.

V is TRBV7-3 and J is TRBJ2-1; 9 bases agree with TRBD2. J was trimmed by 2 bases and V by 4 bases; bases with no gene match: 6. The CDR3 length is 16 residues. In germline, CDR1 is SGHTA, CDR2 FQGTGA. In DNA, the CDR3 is TGTGCCAGCAGCTCAACAGCGGGGGGCCCCTACAATGAGCAGTTCTTC. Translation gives CASSSTAGGPYNEQFF.

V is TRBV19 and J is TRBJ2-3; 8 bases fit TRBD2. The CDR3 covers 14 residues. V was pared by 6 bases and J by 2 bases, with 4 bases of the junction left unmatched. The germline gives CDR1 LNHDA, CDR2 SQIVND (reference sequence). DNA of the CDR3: TGTGCCAGTAGGTCCGGGAGGGACACAGATACGCAGTATTTT. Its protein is CASRSGRDTDTQYF.

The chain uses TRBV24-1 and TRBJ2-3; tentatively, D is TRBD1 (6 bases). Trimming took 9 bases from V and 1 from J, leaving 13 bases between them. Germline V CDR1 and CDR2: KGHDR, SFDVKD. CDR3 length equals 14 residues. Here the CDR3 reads CATGGRQGTDTQYF. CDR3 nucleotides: TGTGCCACCGGGGGCCGACAGGGCACAGATACGCAGTATTTT.

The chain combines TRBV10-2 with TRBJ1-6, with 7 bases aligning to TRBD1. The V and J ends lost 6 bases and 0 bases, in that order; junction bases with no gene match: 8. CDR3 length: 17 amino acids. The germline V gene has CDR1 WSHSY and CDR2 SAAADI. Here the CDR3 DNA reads TGCGCCAGCAGCTACGGACAGGCAAGCTCCTATAATTCACCCCTCCACTTT. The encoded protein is CASSYGQASSYNSPLHF.

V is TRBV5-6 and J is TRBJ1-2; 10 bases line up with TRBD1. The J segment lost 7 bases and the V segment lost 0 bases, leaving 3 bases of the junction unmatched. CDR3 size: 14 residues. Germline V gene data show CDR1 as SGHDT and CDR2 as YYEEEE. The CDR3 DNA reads TGTGCCAGCAGCTTGGTGACAGGGGGCTTTGGCTACACCTTC. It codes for CASSLVTGGFGYTF.

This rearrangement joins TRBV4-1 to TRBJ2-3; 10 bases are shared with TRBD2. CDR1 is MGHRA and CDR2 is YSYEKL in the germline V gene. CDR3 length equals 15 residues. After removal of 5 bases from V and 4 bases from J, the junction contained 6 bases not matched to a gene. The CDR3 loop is CASSSSGTSADTQYF. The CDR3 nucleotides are TGCGCCAGCAGCTCCTCCGGGACTAGCGCAGATACGCAGTATTTT.

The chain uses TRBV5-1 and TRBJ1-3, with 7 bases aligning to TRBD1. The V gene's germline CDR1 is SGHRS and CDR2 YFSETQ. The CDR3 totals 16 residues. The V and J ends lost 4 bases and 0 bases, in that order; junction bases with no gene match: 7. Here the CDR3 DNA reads TGCGCCAGCAGCCAGGGACAGCCGAGCTCTGGAAACACCATATATTTT. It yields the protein CASSQGQPSSGNTIYF.

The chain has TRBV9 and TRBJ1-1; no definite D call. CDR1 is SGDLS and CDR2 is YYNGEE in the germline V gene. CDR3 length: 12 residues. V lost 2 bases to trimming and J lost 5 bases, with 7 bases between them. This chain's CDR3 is CASSVLNTEAFF. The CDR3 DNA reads TGTGCCAGCAGCGTTTTAAATACTGAAGCTTTCTTT.

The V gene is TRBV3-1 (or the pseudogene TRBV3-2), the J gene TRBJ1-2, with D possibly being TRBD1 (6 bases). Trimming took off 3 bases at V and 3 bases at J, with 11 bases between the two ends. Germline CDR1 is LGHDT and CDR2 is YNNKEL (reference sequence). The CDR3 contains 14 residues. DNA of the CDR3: TGTGCCAGCAGCCAGGCAGGGGTCCACTATGGCTACACCTTC. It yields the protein CASSQAGVHYGYTF.

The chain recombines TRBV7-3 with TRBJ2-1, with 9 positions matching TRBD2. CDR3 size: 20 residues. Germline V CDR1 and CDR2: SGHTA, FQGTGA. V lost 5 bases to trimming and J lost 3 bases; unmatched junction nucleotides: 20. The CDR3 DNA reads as TGTGCCAGCAGCCGAAGCGGTCCGGGGCAGCGGGGGGTACTCTACAATGAGCAGTTCTTC. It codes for CASSRSGPGQRGVLYNEQFF.

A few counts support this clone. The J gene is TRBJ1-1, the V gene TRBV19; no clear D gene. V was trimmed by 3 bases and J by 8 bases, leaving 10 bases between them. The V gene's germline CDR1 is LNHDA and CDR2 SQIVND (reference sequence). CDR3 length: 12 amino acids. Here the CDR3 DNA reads TGTGCCAGTAGTATTCTGACGGGAGAAGCTTTCTTT. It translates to CASSILTGEAFF.

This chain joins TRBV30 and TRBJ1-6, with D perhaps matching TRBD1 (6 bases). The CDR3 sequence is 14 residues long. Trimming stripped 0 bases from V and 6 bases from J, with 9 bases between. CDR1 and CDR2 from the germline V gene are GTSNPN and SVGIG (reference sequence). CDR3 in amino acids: CAWSVPGANSPLHF. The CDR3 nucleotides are TGTGCCTGGAGTGTCCCAGGGGCTAATTCACCCCTCCACTTT.

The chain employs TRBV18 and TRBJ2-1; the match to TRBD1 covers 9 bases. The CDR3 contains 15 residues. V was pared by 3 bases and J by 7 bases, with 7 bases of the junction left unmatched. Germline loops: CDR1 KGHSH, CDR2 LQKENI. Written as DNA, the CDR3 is TGTGCCAGCTCACCTACAGGACAGGGGTTAAATGAGCAGTTCTTC. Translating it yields CASSPTGQGLNEQFF.

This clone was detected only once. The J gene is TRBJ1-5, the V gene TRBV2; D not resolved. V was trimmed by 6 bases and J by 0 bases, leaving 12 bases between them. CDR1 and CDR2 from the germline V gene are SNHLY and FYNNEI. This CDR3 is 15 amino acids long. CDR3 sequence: CASSASPNSNQPQHF. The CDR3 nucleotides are TGTGCCAGCAGCGCTAGTCCCAATAGCAATCAGCCCCAGCATTTT.

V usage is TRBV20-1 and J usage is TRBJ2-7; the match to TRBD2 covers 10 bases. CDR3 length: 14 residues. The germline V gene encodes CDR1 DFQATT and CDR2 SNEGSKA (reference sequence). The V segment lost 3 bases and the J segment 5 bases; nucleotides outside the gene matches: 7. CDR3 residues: CSASLAGDYDEQYF. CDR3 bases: TGCAGTGCTAGTCTAGCGGGAGATTATGACGAGCAGTACTTC.

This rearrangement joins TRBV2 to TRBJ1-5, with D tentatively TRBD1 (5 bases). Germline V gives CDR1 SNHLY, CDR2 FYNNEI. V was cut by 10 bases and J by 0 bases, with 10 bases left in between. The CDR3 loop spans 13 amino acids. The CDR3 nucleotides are TGTGCCATCCGACAGAATAGCAATCAGCCCCAGCATTTT. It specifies CAIRQNSNQPQHF.

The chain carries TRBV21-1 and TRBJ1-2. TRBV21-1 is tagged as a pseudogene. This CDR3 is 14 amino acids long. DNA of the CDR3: TGTGCCAGCAGCAAAGTCCGGGTACGCGGTGGCTACACCTTC. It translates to CASSKVRVRGGYTF.

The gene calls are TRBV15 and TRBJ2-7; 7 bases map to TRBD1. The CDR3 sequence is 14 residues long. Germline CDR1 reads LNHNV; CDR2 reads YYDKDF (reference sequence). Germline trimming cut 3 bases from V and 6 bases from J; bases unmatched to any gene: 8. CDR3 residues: CATSRGTDLGEQYF. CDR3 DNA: TGTGCCACCAGCAGGGGGACAGATCTAGGCGAGCAGTACTTC. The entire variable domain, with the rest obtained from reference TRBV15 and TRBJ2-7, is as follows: DAMVIQNPRYQVTQFGKPVTLSCSQTLNHNVMYWYQQKSSQAPKLLFHYYDKDFNNEADTPDNFQSRRPNTSFCFLDIRSPGLGDTAMYLCATSRGTDLGEQYFGPGTRLTVT.

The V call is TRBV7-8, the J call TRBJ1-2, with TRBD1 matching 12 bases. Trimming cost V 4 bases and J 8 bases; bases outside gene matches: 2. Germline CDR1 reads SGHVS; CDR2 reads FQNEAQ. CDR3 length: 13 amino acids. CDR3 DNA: TGTGCCAGCAGCTCGGGACAGGGGGCGGGCTACACCTTC. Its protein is CASSSGQGAGYTF.

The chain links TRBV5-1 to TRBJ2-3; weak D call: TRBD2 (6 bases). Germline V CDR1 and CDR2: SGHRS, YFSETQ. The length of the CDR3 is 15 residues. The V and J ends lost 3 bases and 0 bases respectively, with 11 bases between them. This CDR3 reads CASSWKAGSTDTQYF. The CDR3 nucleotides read TGCGCCAGCAGCTGGAAAGCGGGTAGCACAGATACGCAGTATTTT.

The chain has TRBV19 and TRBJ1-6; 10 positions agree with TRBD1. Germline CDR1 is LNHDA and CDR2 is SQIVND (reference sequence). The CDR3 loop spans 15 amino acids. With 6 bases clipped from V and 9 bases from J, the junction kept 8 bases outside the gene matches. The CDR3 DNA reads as TGTGCCAGTAGCGAAACGGGACAGGGGAGTTCACCCCTCCACTTT. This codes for CASSETGQGSSPLHF.

In nucleotides, the CDR3 is TGTGCCACTGCTAGTGCCCTGGGGGCGGCCGGTAGCAATCAGCCCCAGCATTTT. It is translated as CATASALGAAGSNQPQHF. This chain connects TRBV15 to TRBJ1-5; D is possibly TRBD1 (6 bases). The CDR3 length is 18 residues. The V and J ends lost 9 bases and 0 bases respectively, with 24 bases between them. Germline CDR1 LNHNV, CDR2 YYDKDF (reference sequence).

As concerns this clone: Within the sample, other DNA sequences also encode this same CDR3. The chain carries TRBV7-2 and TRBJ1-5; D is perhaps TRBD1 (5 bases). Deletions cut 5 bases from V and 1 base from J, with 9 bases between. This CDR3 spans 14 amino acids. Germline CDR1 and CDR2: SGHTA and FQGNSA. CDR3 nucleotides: TGTGCCAGCAGCCTCGACAGAAGCAATCAGCCCCAGCATTTT. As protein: CASSLDRSNQPQHF. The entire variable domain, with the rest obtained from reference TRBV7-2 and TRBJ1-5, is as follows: GAGVSQSPSNKVTEKGKDVELRCDPISGHTALYWYRQSLGQGLEFLIYFQGNSAPDKSGLPSDRFSAERTGGSVSTLTIQRTQQEDSAVYLCASSLDRSNQPQHFGDGTRLSIL.

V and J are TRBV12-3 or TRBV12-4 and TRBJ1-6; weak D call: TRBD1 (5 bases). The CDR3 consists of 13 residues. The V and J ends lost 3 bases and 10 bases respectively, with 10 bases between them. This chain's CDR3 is CASSLGEDSPLHF. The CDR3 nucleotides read TGTGCCAGCAGTTTGGGGGAGGACTCACCCCTCCACTTT.

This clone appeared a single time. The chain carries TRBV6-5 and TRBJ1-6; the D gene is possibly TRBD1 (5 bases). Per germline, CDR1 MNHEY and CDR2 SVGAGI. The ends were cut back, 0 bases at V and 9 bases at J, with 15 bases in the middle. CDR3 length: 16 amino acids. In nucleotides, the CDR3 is TGTGCCAGCAGTTACTCGATTCAGGGTGGACCTTCACCCCTCCACTTT. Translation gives CASSYSIQGGPSPLHF.